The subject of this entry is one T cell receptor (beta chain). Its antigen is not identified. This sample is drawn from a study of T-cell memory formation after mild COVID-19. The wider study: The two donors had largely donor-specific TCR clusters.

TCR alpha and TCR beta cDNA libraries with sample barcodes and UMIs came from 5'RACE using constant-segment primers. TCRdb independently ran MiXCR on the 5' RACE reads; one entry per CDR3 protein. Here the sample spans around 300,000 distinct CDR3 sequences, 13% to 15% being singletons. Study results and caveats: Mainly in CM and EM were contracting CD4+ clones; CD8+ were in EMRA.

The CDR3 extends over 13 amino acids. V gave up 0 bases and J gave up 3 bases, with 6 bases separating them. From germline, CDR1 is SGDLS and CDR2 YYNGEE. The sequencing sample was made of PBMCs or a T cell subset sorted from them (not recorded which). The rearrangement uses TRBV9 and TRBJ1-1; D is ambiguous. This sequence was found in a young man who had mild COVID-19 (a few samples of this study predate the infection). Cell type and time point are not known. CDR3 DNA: TGTGCCAGCAGCGTAGCTTTTTACACTGAAGCTTTCTTT. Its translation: CASSVAFYTEAFF.